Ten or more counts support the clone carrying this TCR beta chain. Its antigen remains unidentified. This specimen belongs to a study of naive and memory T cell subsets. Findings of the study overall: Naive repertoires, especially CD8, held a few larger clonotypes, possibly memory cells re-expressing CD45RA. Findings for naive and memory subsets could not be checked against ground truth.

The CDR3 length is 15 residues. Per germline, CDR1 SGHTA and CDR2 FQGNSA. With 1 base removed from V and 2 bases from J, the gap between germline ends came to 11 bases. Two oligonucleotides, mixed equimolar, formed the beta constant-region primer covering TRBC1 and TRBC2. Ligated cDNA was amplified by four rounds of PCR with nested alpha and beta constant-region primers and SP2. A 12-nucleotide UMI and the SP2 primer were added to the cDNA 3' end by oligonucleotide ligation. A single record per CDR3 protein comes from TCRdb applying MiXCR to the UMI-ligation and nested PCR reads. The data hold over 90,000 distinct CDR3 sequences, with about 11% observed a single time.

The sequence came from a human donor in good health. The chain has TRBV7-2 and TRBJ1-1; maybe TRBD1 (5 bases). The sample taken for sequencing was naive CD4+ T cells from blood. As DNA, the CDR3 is TGTGCCAGCAGCTTAGGCGGGACCCTCAACACTGAAGCTTTCTTT. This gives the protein CASSLGGTLNTEAFF.